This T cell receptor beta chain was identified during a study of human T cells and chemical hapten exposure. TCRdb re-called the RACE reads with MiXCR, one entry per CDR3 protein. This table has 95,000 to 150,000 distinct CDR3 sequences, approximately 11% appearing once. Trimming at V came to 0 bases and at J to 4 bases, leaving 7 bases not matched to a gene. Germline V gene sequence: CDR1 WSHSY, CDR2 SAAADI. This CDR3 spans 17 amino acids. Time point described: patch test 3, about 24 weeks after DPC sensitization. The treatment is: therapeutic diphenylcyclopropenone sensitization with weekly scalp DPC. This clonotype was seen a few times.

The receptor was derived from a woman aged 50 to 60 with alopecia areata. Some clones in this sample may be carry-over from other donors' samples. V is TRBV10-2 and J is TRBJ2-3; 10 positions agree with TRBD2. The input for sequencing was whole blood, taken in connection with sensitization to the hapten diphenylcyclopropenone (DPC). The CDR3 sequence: CASSESGSGRPPDTQYF. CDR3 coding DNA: TGCGCCAGCAGTGAGTCAGGTAGCGGGAGGCCCCCAGATACGCAGTATTTT.